Below, 18 T cell receptor beta chains from the same sample are listed, as sequenced in a study of T cell responses to AZD1222 COVID-19 vaccine. The method was immunoSEQ multiplex PCR; TCRdb's version includes in-frame clones alone and lacks a portion of them. The sample lists around 130,000 clones; 80% to 90% were seen once. The sample here was peripheral blood, taken 28 days after the second AZD1222 dose. The receptors originated from an adult who received the AZD1222 COVID-19 vaccine.

The chain uses TRBV3-1 (or the pseudogene TRBV3-2) and TRBJ1-5; D uncertain. Germline V gene sequence: CDR1 LGHDT, CDR2 YNNKEL (reference sequence). V lost 4 bases to trimming and J lost 1 base, with 8 bases between them. This CDR3 is built from 14 residues. The CDR3 DNA follows: TGTGCCAGCAGCCTCGGGCTCAGCAATCAGCCCCAGCATTTT. This gives the protein CASSLGLSNQPQHF.

This clone was counted a single time. This sequence joins TRBV6-2 or TRBV6-3 and TRBJ1-1, with a possible D match to TRBD1 (5 bases). The V gene lost 5 bases and the J gene lost 1 base, with 17 bases spanning the gap. This CDR3 region has 16 residues. Germline V gene lookup returns CDR1 MNHEY and CDR2 SVGEGT. The CDR3 reads CASSDPSGTGNTEAFF. The CDR3 DNA follows: TGTGCCAGCAGTGACCCGTCCGGGACGGGGAACACTGAAGCTTTCTTT.

In its sample, this clone was seen many times. The chain joins TRBV6-4 to TRBJ1-1; maybe TRBD1 (5 bases). CDR1 is MRHNA, CDR2 SNTAGT, per germline. Between the trimmed V and J ends, which lost 6 bases and 0 bases, there was a span of 8 bases. The CDR3 runs 13 residues. The CDR3 region is CASSGTLNTEAFF. The DNA for the CDR3 is TGTGCCAGCAGCGGGACTTTGAACACTGAAGCTTTCTTT.

The chain carries TRBV6-5 and TRBJ2-7; perhaps TRBD1 as D (6 bases). V lost 2 bases and J lost 4, with 9 bases in between. CDR1 is MNHEY, CDR2 SVGAGI, per germline. This CDR3 spans 13 amino acids. CDR3 in amino acids: CASSYQGRYEQYF. The CDR3 DNA is TGTGCCAGCAGTTACCAGGGGCGTTACGAGCAGTACTTC.

The J gene is TRBJ2-5, the V gene TRBV19; 11 bases fit TRBD2. After removal of 5 bases from V and 0 bases from J, the junction contained 5 bases not matched to a gene. Germline CDR1 LNHDA, CDR2 SQIVND (reference sequence). The CDR3 runs to 16 residues. CDR3 sequence: CASSSVAGGYQETQYF. The CDR3 DNA reads TGTGCCAGTAGTTCCGTAGCGGGGGGGTACCAAGAGACCCAGTACTTC.

The chain combines TRBV30 with TRBJ1-4; D is unresolved. Germline values: CDR1 GTSNPN, CDR2 SVGIG (reference sequence). CDR3 length: 13 amino acids. V was cut by 4 bases and J by 1 base, with 7 bases left in between. DNA for the CDR3: TGTGCCTGGACCAGGTTAACTAATGAAAAACTGTTTTTT. This gives the protein CAWTRLTNEKLFF.

V and J are TRBV2 and TRBJ1-5; no clear D gene. Germline lookup yields CDR1 SNHLY and CDR2 FYNNEI. Deletions cut 3 bases from V and 0 bases from J, with 12 bases between. The CDR3 consists of 16 residues. CDR3 sequence reads: CASSDEGGYSNQPQHF. The DNA of the CDR3 is TGTGCCAGCAGTGATGAGGGAGGGTATAGCAATCAGCCCCAGCATTTT.

This sequence joins TRBV18 and TRBJ1-4, with D tentatively TRBD1 (5 bases). Per germline, CDR1 KGHSH and CDR2 LQKENI. The CDR3 totals 17 residues. The V end lost 2 bases, the J end lost 8 bases, and 21 bases lay between the germline ends. The CDR3 protein is CASSPFTGLGTSEKLFF. As DNA, the CDR3 is TGTGCCAGCTCACCATTTACCGGACTGGGGACGAGCGAAAAACTGTTTTTT.

The gene calls are TRBV7-2 and TRBJ2-1, with no clear D. Germline values: CDR1 SGHTA, CDR2 FQGNSA. The V and J ends lost 5 bases and 5 bases respectively, with 13 bases between them. This CDR3 has 14 residues. As DNA, the CDR3 is TGTGCCAGCAGCCCCACCCAGGCCCACAATGAGCAGTTCTTC. It yields the protein CASSPTQAHNEQFF.

The chain combines TRBV14 with TRBJ2-1; possible D gene TRBD1, 6 bases. The CDR3 consists of 15 residues. Trimming stripped 0 bases from V and 8 bases from J, with 14 bases between. Germline CDR1 is SGHDN and CDR2 is FVKESK. Here the CDR3 DNA reads TGTGCCAGCAGCCAAGATCGAGTGGGGGCATATGAGCAGTTCTTC. Amino acids: CASSQDRVGAYEQFF.

The genes are TRBV7-9 and TRBJ2-1, with 12 bases that match TRBD2. The CDR3 spans 15 residues. Looked up from germline, CDR1 is SEHNR and CDR2 is FQNEAQ (reference sequence). With 3 bases clipped from V and 7 bases from J, the junction kept 4 bases outside the gene matches. The DNA of the CDR3 is TGTGCCAGCAGCTTGACTAGCGGGAGCGTTAATGAGCAGTTCTTC. This encodes CASSLTSGSVNEQFF.

The chain couples TRBV19 to TRBJ1-2, with 7 positions matching TRBD1. Trimming took 3 bases from V and 4 from J; bases not matched to a gene: 5. Per germline, CDR1 LNHDA and CDR2 SQIVND (reference sequence). The CDR3 is made up of 14 amino acids. The CDR3 sequence: CASSITGEAYGYTF. The CDR3 DNA is TGTGCCAGTAGTATCACAGGGGAGGCCTATGGCTACACCTTC.

The CDR3 region is CASSPYGQAYGYTF. The CDR3 region has the DNA TGTGCCAGCAGCCCATATGGACAGGCCTATGGCTACACCTTC. This chain connects TRBV5-8 to TRBJ1-2, with 7 nucleotides matching TRBD1. The V and J ends lost 4 bases and 4 bases, in that order; junction bases with no gene match: 7. The CDR3 is 14 amino acids. Germline CDR1 is SGHTS and CDR2 is YDEGEE.

The V gene is TRBV3-1 (or the pseudogene TRBV3-2), the J gene TRBJ2-2; 7 nucleotides align to TRBD1. V shed 4 bases and J 3 bases; nucleotides not matched to a gene: 5. The germline V gene has CDR1 LGHDT and CDR2 YNNKEL (reference sequence). The CDR3 runs 15 residues. The CDR3, as DNA: TGTGCCAGCAGCCTCAGGGGGTCGGACACCGGGGAGCTGTTTTTT. Its protein product is CASSLRGSDTGELFF.

The genes are TRBV29-1 and TRBJ1-4; D not resolved. The V gene lost 2 bases and the J gene lost 5 bases, with 6 bases spanning the gap. The CDR3 runs to 12 residues. Germline V gene lookup returns CDR1 SQVTM and CDR2 ANQGSEA. The CDR3 sequence: CSVEMGNEKLFF. In nucleotides, the CDR3 is TGCAGCGTTGAAATGGGGAATGAAAAACTGTTTTTT.

This chain connects TRBV5-6 to TRBJ1-3; D is uncertain. Germline lookup yields CDR1 SGHDT and CDR2 YYEEEE. The CDR3 runs 14 residues. Trimming removed 2 bases from V and 2 bases from J, with 8 bases in between. CDR3 coding DNA: TGTGCCAGCAGCTTTAACGGGGCTGGAAACACCATATATTTT. Amino acid sequence: CASSFNGAGNTIYF.

The genes are TRBV5-6 and TRBJ1-2, with D unresolved. Germline CDR1 and CDR2: SGHDT and YYEEEE. Between the trimmed V and J ends, which lost 2 bases and 0 bases, there was a span of 2 bases. The CDR3 runs 12 residues. CDR3 nucleotide sequence: TGTGCCAGCAGCTTTACTAACTATGGCTACACCTTC. Its translation is CASSFTNYGYTF.

The V gene is TRBV7-2, the J gene TRBJ2-7; tentative D call: TRBD1 (6 bases). Germline CDR1 SGHTA, CDR2 FQGNSA. V gave up 5 bases and J gave up 1 base, with 12 bases separating them. The CDR3 has 14 amino acids. CDR3 nucleotides: TGTGCCAGCAGCACCCAGACAGGATCCTACGAGCAGTACTTC. This encodes CASSTQTGSYEQYF.